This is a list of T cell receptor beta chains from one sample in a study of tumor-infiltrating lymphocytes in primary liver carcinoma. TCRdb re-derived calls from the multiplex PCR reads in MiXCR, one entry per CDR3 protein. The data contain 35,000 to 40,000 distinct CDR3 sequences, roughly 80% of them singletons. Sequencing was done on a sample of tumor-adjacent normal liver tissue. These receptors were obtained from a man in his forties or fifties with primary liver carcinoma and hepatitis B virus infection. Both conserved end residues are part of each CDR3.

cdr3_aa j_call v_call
CASWENRSYEQYF TRBJ2-7 TRBV11-1
CSVVVRGRGKNIQYF TRBJ2-4 TRBV29-1
CASNPGLATDTQYF TRBJ2-3 TRBV6-5
CASGLAVGGTGELFF TRBJ2-2 TRBV11-3
CAISYSGGNQPQQF TRBJ1-5 TRBV6-2/TRBV6-3
CAGCEVENTEAFF TRBJ1-1 TRBV10-2
CATQWPRSGTNVLTF TRBJ2-6 TRBV11-2
CASSLWGHGDGYEQYF TRBJ2-7 TRBV7-9
CGNSAHGSYNEQFF TRBJ2-1 TRBV6-2/TRBV6-3
CASSSLDRDSTAYKQYF TRBJ2-7 TRBV13
CASNLESGGTRDYF TRBJ2-5 TRBV11-2
CASRLTGSTQGYTF TRBJ1-2 TRBV28
CVSIWGEGKPQGDQYF TRBJ2-7 TRBV7-9
CAGTTSAVAENIRYF TRBJ2-4 TRBV11-2
CASSLVVGGRNEQFF TRBJ2-1 TRBV7-9
CSVGTSGRSGEQYF TRBJ2-7 TRBV29-1
CSVQGSDAGELSF TRBJ2-2 TRBV29-1
CASISSHNEQFF TRBJ2-1 TRBV6-1
CAISPPTVIPPQYF TRBJ2-3 TRBV5-5
CASSQERAAIQNF TRBJ2-7 TRBV14
CSVEGAGSYEQDF TRBJ2-7 TRBV29-1
CASSLVFHQETQCF TRBJ2-5 TRBV5-1
CPSTNIVGTEAFF TRBJ1-1 TRBV5-6
CASSFQGYIEQFF TRBJ2-1 TRBV7-8
CARKWDRGLHGYTF TRBJ1-2 TRBV7-9
CASSAGVEQFF TRBJ2-1 TRBV12-3/TRBV12-4
CAWSGAETLF TRBJ1-1 TRBV30
CAWTHGGEANGYTF TRBJ1-2 TRBV30
CASSLVNTGGDMRYF TRBJ2-3 TRBV11-2
CASSPRTSGPSYEQYF TRBJ2-7 TRBV28
CASSSEAPGQGEDTQYF TRBJ2-3 TRBV6-5
CASSNSVGQAIYNEQFF TRBJ2-1 TRBV6-6
CASSHPGTSCSNEQFF TRBJ2-1 TRBV11-2
CSVEVDRGPAETQYF TRBJ2-5 TRBV29-1
CASSYAMTNERFF TRBJ2-1 TRBV6-5
CACSLERVTGDGYTF TRBJ1-2 TRBV5-1
CASSWPGTRDYERYF TRBJ2-7 TRBV5-6
CNALLGAERYF TRBJ2-7 TRBV29-1
CSAMTSGIGTPCEQYF TRBJ2-7 TRBV29-1
CATDSVPSANVLTF TRBJ2-6 TRBV7-8
CASSPLRTAQDTHYF TRBJ2-5 TRBV7-9
CATALGYVYAF TRBJ1-2 TRBV6-2/TRBV6-3
CANSFPETGGTKNIQYF TRBJ2-4 TRBV11-1